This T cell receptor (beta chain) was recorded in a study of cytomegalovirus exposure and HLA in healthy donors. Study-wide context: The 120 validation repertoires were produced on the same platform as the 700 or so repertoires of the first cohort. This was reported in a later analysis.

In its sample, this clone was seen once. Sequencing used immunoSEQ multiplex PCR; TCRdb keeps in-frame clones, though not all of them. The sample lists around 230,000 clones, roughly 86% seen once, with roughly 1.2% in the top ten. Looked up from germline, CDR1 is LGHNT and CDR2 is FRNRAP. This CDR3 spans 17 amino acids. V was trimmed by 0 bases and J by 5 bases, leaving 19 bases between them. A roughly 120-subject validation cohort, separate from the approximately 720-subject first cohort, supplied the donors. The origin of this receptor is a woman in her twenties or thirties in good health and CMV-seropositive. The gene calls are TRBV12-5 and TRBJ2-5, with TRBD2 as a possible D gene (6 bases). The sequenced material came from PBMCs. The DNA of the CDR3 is TGTGCTAGTGGTTTGGTATACGTACCGGGGGACGGGGAGACCCAGTACTTC. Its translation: CASGLVYVPGDGETQYF.